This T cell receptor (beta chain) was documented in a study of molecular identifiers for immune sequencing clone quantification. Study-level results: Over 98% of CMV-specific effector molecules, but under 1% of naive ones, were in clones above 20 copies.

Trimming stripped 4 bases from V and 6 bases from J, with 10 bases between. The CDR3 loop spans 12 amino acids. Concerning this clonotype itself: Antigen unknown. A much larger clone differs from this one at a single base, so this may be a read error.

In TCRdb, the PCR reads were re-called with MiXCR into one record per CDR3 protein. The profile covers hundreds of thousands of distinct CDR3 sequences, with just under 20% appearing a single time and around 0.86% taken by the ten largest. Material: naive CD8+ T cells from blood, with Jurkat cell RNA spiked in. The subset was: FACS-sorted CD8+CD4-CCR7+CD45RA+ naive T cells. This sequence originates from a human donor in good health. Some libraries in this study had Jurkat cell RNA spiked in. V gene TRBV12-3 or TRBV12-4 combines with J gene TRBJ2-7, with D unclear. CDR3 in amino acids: CASSSVLAEQYF. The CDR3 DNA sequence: TGTGCCAGCAGTTCTGTGTTAGCCGAGCAGTACTTC.